The sequence of this T cell receptor (beta chain) was determined in a study of CD8+ T cells in alopecia areata. Germline loops: CDR1 SQVTM, CDR2 ANQGSEA. V was shortened by 4 bases and J by 0 bases, with 9 bases between the two germline ends. CDR3 length equals 13 residues. Following RNA extraction, reverse transcription yielded cDNA that acted as the sequencing template. This table comes from immunoSEQ multiplex PCR, and its TCRdb copy is limited to in-frame clones, with some not included. The sample shows some 220,000 clones, roughly 56% of them seen only once. Sample treatment: oral pan-JAK inhibitor, 5-10 mg twice daily.

The sample consisted of CD4+ T cells sorted from blood, taken at week 4, from a patient treated with tofacitinib. V usage is TRBV29-1 and J usage is TRBJ2-5; D gene uncertain. This receptor was identified in a human donor with alopecia areata. Here the CDR3 reads CSVGHPNQETQYF. CDR3 DNA: TGCAGCGTTGGACACCCAAACCAAGAGACCCAGTACTTC.